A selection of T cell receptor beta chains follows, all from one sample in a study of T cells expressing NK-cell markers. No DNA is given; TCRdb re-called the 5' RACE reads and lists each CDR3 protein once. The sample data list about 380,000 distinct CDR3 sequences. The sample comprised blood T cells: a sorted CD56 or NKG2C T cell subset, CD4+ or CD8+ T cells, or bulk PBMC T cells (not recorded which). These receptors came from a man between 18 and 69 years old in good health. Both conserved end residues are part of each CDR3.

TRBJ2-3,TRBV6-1,CAGARDQSADTQYF
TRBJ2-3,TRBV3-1,CASSQVGDTQYF
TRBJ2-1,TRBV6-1,CASSEEGLATNEQFF
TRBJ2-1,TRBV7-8,CASSPLRTGDEQFF
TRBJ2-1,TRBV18,CASSPALENNEQFF
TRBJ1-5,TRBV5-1,CASSTGQSRTCNQPQHF
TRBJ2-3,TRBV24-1,CATSDEVGTDTQYF
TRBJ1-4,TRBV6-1,CASTKRQGGEKLFF
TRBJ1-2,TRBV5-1,CASSMGTSQPYGYTF
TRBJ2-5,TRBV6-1,CASSEGEVGVATQYF
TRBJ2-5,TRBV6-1,CASRISGGGETQYF
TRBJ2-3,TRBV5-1,CASSGGLATSTDTQYF
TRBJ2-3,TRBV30,CAWGERGLITDTQYF
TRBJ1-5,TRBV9,CASSVGTGFNQPQHF
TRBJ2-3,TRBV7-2,CASSVLAGGPGDTQYF
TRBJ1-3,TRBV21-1,CASSKGGVPAPSGNTIYF
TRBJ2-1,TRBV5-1,CASSSLADGPNEQFF
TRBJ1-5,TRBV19,CASSVTRAGMDQPQHF
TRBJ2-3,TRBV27,CASSLSGLVDTQYF
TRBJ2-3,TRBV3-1,CASSQDLGSGRNTDTQYF
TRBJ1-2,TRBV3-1,CASSPTGTGNGYTF
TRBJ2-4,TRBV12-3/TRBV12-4,CASSLRPRGGRAKNIQYF
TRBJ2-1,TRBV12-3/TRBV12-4,CASSLAGGLEQFF
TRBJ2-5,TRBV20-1,CSARAPGLGARETQYF
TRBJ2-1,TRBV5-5,CASRFRQGPGSIYNEQFF
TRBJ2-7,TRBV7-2,CASSLAPGYEQYF
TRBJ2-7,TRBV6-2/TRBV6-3,CASTDGSPLEQYF
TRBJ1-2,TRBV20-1,CSADTGTASYTF
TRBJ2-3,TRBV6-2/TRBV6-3,CASSFQTASTDTQYF
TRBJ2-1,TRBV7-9,CASSSKGQVDEQFF
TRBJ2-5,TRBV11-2,CASSSPRLETQYF
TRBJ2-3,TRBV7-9,CASSSTTGTGADTQYF
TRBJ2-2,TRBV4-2,CASSQDQTGPNTGELFF
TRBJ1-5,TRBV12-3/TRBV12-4,CASSPGQGVMQPQHF
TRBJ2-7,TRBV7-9,CASSLTGAKVGEQYF